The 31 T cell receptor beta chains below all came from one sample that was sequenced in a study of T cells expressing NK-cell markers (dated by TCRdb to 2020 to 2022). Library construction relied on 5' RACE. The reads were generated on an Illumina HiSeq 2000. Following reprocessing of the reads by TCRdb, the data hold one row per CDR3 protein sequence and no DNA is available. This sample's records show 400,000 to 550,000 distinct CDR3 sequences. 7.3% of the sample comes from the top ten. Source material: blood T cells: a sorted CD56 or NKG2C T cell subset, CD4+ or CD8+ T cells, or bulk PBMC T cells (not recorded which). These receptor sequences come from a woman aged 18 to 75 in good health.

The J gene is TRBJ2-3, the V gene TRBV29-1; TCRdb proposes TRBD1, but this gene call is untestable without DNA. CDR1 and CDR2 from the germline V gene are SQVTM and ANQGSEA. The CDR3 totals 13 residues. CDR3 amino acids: CSVEEGGTDTQYF.

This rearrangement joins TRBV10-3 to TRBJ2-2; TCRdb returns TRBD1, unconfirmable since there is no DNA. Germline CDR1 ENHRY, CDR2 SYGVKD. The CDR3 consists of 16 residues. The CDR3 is CAISPIGGQGTGELFF.

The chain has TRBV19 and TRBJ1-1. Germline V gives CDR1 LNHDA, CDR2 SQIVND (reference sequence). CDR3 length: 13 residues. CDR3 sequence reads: CASSDTGNTEAFF.

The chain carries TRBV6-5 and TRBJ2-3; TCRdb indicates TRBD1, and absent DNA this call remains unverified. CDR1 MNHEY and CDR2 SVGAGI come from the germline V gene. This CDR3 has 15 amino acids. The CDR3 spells CASSYGGAGADTQYF.

The CDR3 spells CASRPVLEGETQYF. The rearrangement links TRBV27 to TRBJ2-5; TCRdb's D call, TRBD1, is unchecked because there is no DNA. The CDR3 runs 14 residues. Germline CDR1 reads MNHEY; CDR2 reads SMNVEV (reference sequence).

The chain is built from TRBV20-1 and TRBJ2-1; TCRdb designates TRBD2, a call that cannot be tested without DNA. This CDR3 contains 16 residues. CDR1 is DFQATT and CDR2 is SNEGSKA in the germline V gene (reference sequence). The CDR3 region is CSARKLAGGSYNEQFF.

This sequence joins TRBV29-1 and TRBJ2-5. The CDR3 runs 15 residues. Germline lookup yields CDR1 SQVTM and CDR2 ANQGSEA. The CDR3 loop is CSVEAPTTTTGTQYF.

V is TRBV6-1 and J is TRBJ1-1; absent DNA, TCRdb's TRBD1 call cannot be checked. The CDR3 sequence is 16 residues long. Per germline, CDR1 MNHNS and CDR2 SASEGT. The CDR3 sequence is CASRPGTGAKNTEAFF.

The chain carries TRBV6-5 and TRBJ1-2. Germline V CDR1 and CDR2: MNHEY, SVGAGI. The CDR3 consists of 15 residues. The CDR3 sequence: CASSYSVDFPNGYTF.

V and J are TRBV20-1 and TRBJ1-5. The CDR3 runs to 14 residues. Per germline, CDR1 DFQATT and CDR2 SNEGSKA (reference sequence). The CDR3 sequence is CSASQERARQPQHF.

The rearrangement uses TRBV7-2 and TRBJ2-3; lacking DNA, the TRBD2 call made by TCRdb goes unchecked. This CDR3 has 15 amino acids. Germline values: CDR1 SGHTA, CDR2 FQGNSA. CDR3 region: CASSLAPTSGSFAYF. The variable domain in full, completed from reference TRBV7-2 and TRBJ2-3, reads GAGVSQSPSNKVTEKGKDVELRCDPISGHTALYWYRQSLGQGLEFLIYFQGNSAPDKSGLPSDRFSAERTGGSVSTLTIQRTQQEDSAVYLCASSLAPTSGSFAYFGPGTRLTVL.

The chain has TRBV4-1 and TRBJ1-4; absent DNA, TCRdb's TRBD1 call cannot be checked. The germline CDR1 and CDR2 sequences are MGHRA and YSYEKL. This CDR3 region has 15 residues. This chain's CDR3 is CASSQPGQFNEKLFF.

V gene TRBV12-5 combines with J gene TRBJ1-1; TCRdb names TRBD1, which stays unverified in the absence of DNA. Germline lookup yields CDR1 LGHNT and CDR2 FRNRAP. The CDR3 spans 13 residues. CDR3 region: CASGGTGVTEAFF.

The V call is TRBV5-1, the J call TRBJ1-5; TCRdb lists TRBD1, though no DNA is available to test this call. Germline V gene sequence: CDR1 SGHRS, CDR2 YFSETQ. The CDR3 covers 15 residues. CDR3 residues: CASSLGWGSNQPQHF.

The CDR3 is CASSTGQSSEAFF. This rearrangement joins TRBV5-1 to TRBJ1-1; absent DNA, TCRdb's TRBD1 call cannot be checked. This CDR3 has 13 amino acids. Germline CDR1 SGHRS, CDR2 YFSETQ.

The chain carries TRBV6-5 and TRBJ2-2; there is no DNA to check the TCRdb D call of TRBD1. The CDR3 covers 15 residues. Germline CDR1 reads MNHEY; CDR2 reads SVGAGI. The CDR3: CASSYGTGGNGELFF.

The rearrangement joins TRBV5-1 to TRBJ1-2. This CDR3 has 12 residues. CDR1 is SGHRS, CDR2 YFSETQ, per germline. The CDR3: CASSSDSFGYTF.

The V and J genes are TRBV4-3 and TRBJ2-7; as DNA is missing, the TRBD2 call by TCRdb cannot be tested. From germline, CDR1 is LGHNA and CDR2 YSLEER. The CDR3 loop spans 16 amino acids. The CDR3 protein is CASSQDLGGITDEQYF.

CDR3 in amino acids: CASSFDRYEQYF. The chain is built from TRBV12-3 or TRBV12-4 and TRBJ2-7; TCRdb designates TRBD1, a call that cannot be tested without DNA. The CDR3 runs 12 residues.

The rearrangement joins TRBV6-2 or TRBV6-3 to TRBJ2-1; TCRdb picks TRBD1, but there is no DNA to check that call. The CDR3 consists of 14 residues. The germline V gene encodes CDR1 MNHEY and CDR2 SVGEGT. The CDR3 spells CASTPGTGWNEQFF.

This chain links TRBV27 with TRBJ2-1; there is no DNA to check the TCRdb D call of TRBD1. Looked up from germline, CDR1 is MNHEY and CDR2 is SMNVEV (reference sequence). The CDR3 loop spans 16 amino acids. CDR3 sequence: CASSWVSGPYYNEQFF.

CDR3: CSALQPGRVYGYTF. The chain carries TRBV20-1 and TRBJ1-2. The CDR3 runs 14 residues. Germline CDR1 DFQATT, CDR2 SNEGSKA (reference sequence).

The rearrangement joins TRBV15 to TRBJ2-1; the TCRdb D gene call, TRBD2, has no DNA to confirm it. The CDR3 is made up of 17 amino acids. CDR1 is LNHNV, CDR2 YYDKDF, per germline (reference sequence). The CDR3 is CATSRTRASGSAYEQFF. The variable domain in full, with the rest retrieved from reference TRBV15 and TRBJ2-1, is DAMVIQNPRYQVTQFGKPVTLSCSQTLNHNVMYWYQQKSSQAPKLLFHYYDKDFNNEADTPDNFQSRRPNTSFCFLDIRSPGLGDTAMYLCATSRTRASGSAYEQFFGPGTRLTVL.

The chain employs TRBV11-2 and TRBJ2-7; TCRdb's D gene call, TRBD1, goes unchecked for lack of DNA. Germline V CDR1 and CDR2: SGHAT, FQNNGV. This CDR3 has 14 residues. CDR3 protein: CASSPRGGPYEQYF.

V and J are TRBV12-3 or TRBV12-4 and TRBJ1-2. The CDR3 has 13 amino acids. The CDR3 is CASSFQLSYGYTF.

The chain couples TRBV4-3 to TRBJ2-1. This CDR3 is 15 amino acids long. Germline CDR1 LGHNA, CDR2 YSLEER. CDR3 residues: CASSPLDMESNEQFF.

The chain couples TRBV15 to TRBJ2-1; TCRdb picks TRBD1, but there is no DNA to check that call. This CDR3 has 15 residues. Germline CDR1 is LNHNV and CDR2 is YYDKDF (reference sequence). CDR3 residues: CATSRDTGASNEQFF.

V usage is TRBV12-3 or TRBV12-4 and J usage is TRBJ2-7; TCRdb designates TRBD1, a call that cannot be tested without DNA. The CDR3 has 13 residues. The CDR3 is CASSRGTAYEQYF.

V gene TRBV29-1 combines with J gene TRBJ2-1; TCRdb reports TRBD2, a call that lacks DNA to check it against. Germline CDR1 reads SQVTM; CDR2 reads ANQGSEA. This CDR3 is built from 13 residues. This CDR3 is CSVVLPLDDEQFF.

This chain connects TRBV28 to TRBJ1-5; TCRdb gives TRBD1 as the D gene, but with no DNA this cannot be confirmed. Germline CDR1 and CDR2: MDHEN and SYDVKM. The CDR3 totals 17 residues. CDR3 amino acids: CASSGQGNLYSNQPQHF. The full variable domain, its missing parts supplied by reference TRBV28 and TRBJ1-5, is DVKVTQSSRYLVKRTGEKVFLECVQDMDHENMFWYRQDPGLGLRLIYFSYDVKMKEKGDIPEGYSVSREKKERFSLILESASTNQTSMYLCASSGQGNLYSNQPQHFGDGTRLSIL.

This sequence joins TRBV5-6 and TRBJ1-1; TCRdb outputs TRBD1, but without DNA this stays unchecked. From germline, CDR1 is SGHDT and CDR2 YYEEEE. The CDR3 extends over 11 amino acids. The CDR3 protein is CASTPHTEAFF.